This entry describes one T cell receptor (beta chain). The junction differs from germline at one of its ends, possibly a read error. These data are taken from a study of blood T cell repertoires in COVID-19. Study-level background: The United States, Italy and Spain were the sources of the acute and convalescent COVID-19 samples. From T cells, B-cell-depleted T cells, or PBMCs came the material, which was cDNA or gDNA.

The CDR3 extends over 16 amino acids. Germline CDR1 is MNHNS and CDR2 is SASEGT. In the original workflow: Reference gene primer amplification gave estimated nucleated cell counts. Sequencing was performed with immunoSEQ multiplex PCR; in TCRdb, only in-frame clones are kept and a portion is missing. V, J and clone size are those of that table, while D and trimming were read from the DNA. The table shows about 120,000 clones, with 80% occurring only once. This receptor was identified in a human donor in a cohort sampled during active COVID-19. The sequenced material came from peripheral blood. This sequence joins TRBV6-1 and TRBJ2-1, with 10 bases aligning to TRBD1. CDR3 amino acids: CASREDRGLHYNEQFF. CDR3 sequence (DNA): TGTGCCAGCAGAGAAGACAGGGGGCTCCATTACAATGAGCAGTTCTTC.